Shown below are 4 T cell receptor beta chains from a single sample sequenced in a study of T cells in Graves' hyperthyroidism and ophthalmopathy. Amplified regions were TCR beta CDR3 sequences from RNA transcripts. The HTBI primer set drove a first-round RT-PCR of the TCR CDR3. TCRdb re-called the multiplex PCR reads through MiXCR, storing one row per CDR3 protein. The sample consists of about 620,000 distinct CDR3 sequences, roughly 17% of them appearing once. Sequenced input: blood. These receptors were collected from a woman in her twenties or thirties with Graves' hyperthyroidism.

This clonotype showed up many times. The chain links TRBV11-2 to TRBJ2-7; TRBD1 matches at 8 bases. V dropped 8 bases and J dropped 4; count of bases not matched to a gene: 7. Germline V gene lookup returns CDR1 SGHAT and CDR2 FQNNGV. The CDR3 runs 13 residues. CDR3 amino acids: CASGPGQVYEQYF. CDR3 in DNA: TGTGCCAGCGGACCGGGACAGGTATACGAGCAGTACTTC.

This clonotype was detected many times. The chain is built from TRBV2 and TRBJ2-7; TRBD1 might be the D (6 bases). Per the germline V gene, CDR1 is SNHLY and CDR2 is FYNNEI. The CDR3 totals 14 residues. Deletions cut 7 bases from V and 1 base from J, with 14 bases between. The chain's CDR3 is CASMLGTPSYEQYF. In DNA, the CDR3 is TGTGCCAGCATGCTGGGGACACCTTCCTACGAGCAGTACTTC.

A word on this clonotype: Relative to the germline gene, one junction end is altered; a read error may explain this. The chain couples TRBV12-3 or TRBV12-4 to TRBJ2-7, with 7 bases aligning to TRBD2. The CDR3 loop spans 15 amino acids. The CDR3 nucleotides are TGTGCCAGCAGTTTGGGGGGGGGTAGCTCCTGCGAGCAGTACTTC. This sequence encodes CASSLGGGSSCEQYF.

This clonotype was seen ten or more times. The rearrangement uses TRBV6-2 or TRBV6-3 and TRBJ2-2; D unclear. The CDR3 spans 13 residues. V was trimmed by 3 bases and J by 4 bases, leaving 6 bases between them. The germline gives CDR1 MNHEY, CDR2 SVGEGT. DNA of the CDR3: TGTGCCAGCAGTTATATTGTCACCGGGGAGCTGTTTTTT. Amino acid sequence: CASSYIVTGELFF.